These 9 T cell receptor beta chains were all obtained from the same sample, sequenced in a study of control samples from healthy donors and cancer patients. Libraries were prepared by immunoSEQ multiplex PCR; TCRdb keeps only in-frame clonotypes and omits some of them. The sample lists roughly 190,000 clones, 91% occurring once. Sequencing input: blood. Every receptor here comes from a woman aged 30 to 39 in good health.

The chain links TRBV7-9 to TRBJ2-7; D uncertain. The germline V gene encodes CDR1 SEHNR and CDR2 FQNEAQ (reference sequence). This CDR3 has 11 amino acids. V was trimmed by 0 bases and J by 7 bases, leaving 4 bases between them. The DNA of the CDR3 is TGTGCCAGCAGCTTAGCTTGGGAGCAGTACTTC. This encodes CASSLAWEQYF.

The V and J genes are TRBV4-1 and TRBJ1-2, with D unresolved. This CDR3 contains 12 residues. The V and J ends lost 1 base and 0 bases respectively, with 0 bases between them. Germline loops: CDR1 MGHRA, CDR2 YSYEKL. The CDR3 region has the DNA TGCGCCAGCAGCCAAGCTAACTATGGCTACACCTTC. It translates to CASSQANYGYTF.

This rearrangement joins TRBV6-2 or TRBV6-3 to TRBJ1-1, with unresolved D. Trimming removed 0 bases at V and 5 bases at J, with 7 bases between. The CDR3 contains 13 residues. The germline V gene encodes CDR1 MNHEY and CDR2 SVGEGT. The CDR3 nucleotides are TGTGCCAGCAGTTACTCGATTTGGACTGAAGCTTTCTTT. As protein: CASSYSIWTEAFF.

This clone turned up a few times. This chain uses TRBV7-3 with TRBJ2-3; D gene ambiguous. The CDR3 is made up of 14 amino acids. Germline lookup yields CDR1 SGHTA and CDR2 FQGTGA. V was clipped by 5 bases and J by 1 base, with 10 bases between them. The CDR3 spells CASSNTAGTDTQYF. The CDR3 coding sequence is TGTGCCAGCAGCAACACGGCGGGCACAGATACGCAGTATTTT.

Of note for this clone: The sample contains more than one DNA sequence encoding this CDR3. The V and J genes are TRBV20-1 and TRBJ2-7; 7 bases align to TRBD2. After removal of 3 bases from V and 1 base from J, the junction contained 6 bases not matched to a gene. CDR1 is DFQATT and CDR2 is SNEGSKA in the germline V gene (reference sequence). This CDR3 comprises 14 residues. Here the CDR3 reads CSASLTGGSYEQYF. The DNA of the CDR3 is TGCAGTGCTAGTCTAACGGGGGGATCCTACGAGCAGTACTTC.

Details on this clone: The same CDR3 is also encoded by other DNA sequences in this sample. The rearrangement links TRBV19 to TRBJ2-3; 9 bases align to TRBD1. Germline V gene data show CDR1 as LNHDA and CDR2 as SQIVND (reference sequence). The CDR3 contains 15 residues. With V trimmed by 4 bases and J by 3 bases, 5 bases remained unmatched. CDR3 in amino acids: CASSSRQGGTDTQYF. The CDR3 region has the DNA TGTGCCAGTAGTAGTCGACAGGGGGGGACAGATACGCAGTATTTT.

This rearrangement joins TRBV28 to TRBJ1-2, with D possibly TRBD1 on 5 matching bases. The CDR3 totals 15 residues. Germline V lookup: CDR1 MDHEN, CDR2 SYDVKM. V lost 3 bases and J 4 bases, leaving 15 bases between the germline ends. CDR3 in amino acids: CASSFPRGAGYGYTF. The DNA of the CDR3 is TGTGCCAGCAGTTTTCCCCGGGGCGCTGGCTATGGCTACACCTTC.

There are a few counts of this clone. The chain recombines TRBV11-2 with TRBJ2-1, with 8 nucleotides matching TRBD2. The CDR3 is 14 residues long. Germline CDR1 is SGHAT and CDR2 is FQNNGV. Germline trimming cut 5 bases from V and 4 bases from J; bases unmatched to any gene: 4. The CDR3 sequence: CASSPGGGYNEQFF. Written as DNA, the CDR3 is TGTGCCAGCAGCCCCGGGGGGGGGTACAATGAGCAGTTCTTC.

The chain has TRBV5-1 and TRBJ1-2, with TRBD1 matching 9 bases. This CDR3 is built from 14 residues. V was clipped by 0 bases and J by 6 bases; unmatched bases: 3. CDR1 is SGHRS and CDR2 is YFSETQ in the germline V gene. In nucleotides, the CDR3 is TGCGCCAGCAGCTTGGGGGACAGGGAGCATGGCTACACCTTC. Translation: CASSLGDREHGYTF.